This entry concerns a single TCR beta chain. No antigen is known for it. The data belong to a study of T cells after posttransplantation cyclophosphamide. Findings of the study overall: Skin or GI-infiltrating T cells shared few TRB sequences with blood. Later post-transplant blood repertoires were often dominated by donor CD8+ memory clones. TRB clonality was highly associated with recipient CMV seropositivity and reactivation.

TCRdb's table, derived via immunoSEQ multiplex PCR, lists solely in-frame clones and lacks some. This repertoire shows 11,000 to 15,000 clones, over 60% found once; its top ten account for 0.95% to 1.5%. Germline V CDR1 and CDR2: MNHNS, SASEGT. V lost 8 bases and J lost 7, with 14 bases in between. This CDR3 region has 12 residues. Peripheral blood was collected from the related graft donor on the marrow donation day. This sequence was found in a man in his fifties or sixties. Sequenced sample: memory CD4+ T cells sorted from PBMCs. This sequence joins TRBV6-1 and TRBJ1-2; possibly TRBD1 for D (5 bases). The CDR3 loop reads CASRGGGAGYTF. As DNA, the CDR3 is TGTGCCAGCCGGGGGGGAGGGGCTGGCTACACCTTC.